The following is a T cell receptor beta chain sequence with its context. Its antigen specificity is not known. The input lacks base qualities; no much larger clone sits a single base away. This specimen belongs to a study of blood T cells in healthy people across ages (dated by TCRdb to about 2015). Notes on the research overall: In model experiments, roughly one uniquely barcoded TCR beta cDNA molecule per two T cells was captured by template switching. Age-related changes in TCR beta repertoire diversity were measured in the study by deep sequencing normalized with unique cDNA molecular identifiers. The donors were divided into four age groups: young (average 16 years), middle-aged (about 39), aged (around 59) and long-lived (82). To avoid experimental bias, donors of different ages were randomly spread across the sequencing lanes. Two additional independent replicas of 1 million unique cDNA reads from the same blood draw were analyzed for two donors (one aged 18 to 30 and one aged 80 or older). The investigation overall reported the following: Bulk unsorted PBMC profiling prevented conclusive comparison of naive and antigen-experienced compartments. Total diversity estimates from one million sequenced T cells were considered lower bounds and underestimates. The long-lived group showed more naive CD4+ T cells, fewer expanded clones and increased TCR diversity than the aged group, suggesting age selection. Because the CMV infection status of the donors was unknown, age-related changes in expanded clonotypes may potentially have been confounded. A strong correlation was found between observed TCR beta diversity and the percentage of naive T cells measured by flow cytometry. As age increased, observed TCR beta diversity per million T cells dropped in a roughly linear way, and a significant reduction was already evident by age roughly 40.

The 39 donors, aged roughly 6 to 100 years, were systemically healthy Caucasian individuals from Russia. Roughly 10 milliliters of peripheral blood were drawn from each donor into EDTA-treated Vacutainer tubes. Ficoll-Paque density-gradient centrifugation was used to isolate PBMCs, with at least 7 million per sample. Trizol reagent was used to extract total RNA from the PBMCs, yielding at least 6 micrograms per sample. Naive CD45RAhigh/CD27high T cell percentages were measured by flow cytometry on a PBMC aliquot from every donor. Libraries were prepared through 5' RACE. Reads for this sample came from an Illumina HiSeq 2500. A second PCR of roughly 7 to 12 cycles was run with a J-beta primer mix and a sample-barcoded 5' primer. A unique molecular identifier was introduced onto each TCR beta cDNA molecule by a template-switch 5' adaptor carrying 12 random nucleotides. At least 2.5 million CDR3-containing paired-end reads were obtained from each sample. The Mint cDNA synthesis kit, primed by a TRBC-specific oligonucleotide, was used to synthesize first-strand cDNA from all RNA. Following uracil-DNA glycosylase treatment, all cDNA underwent a first 18-cycle PCR with the universal primers M1SS and BC2_uni_R. The study's own analysis went as follows. For normalization, 1 million high-quality reads were randomly selected from each sample, with every read carrying a distinct molecular identifier. Reads sharing molecular identifiers were discarded rather than binned into consensus sequences. MiTCR, set to a Q25 quality threshold and the strictest error-elimination algorithm, was used for CDR3 identification, clonotype clustering and error correction. A nonparametric unseen species model with Euler transformation was used to estimate lower-bound total TCR beta diversity. TCRdb reran the public reads through fastp at Q25 and MiXCR, keeping productive beta chains. When rows share a CDR3 protein, they turn into one entry using the most common DNA and genes. Here the V and J calls rest on TCRdb's processing, not on the authors' analysis. The sample has fewer than 1,000,000 distinct CDR3 sequences on record, under 55% of them singletons. The ten largest make up nearly 20% of the sample.

The junction shows trimming of 0 bases on V and 4 bases on J, plus 10 bases between the germline ends. CDR3 length: 14 amino acids, cysteine to phenylalanine. Just the 42-base CDR3 DNA is kept, in frame starting at base 1. The germline V gene (reference sequence) specifies DFQATT as CDR1 and SNEGSKA as CDR2. This clonotype was sampled from a man aged 60 to 69 in good health. Material for sequencing was blood. The chain employs TRBV20-1 and TRBJ1-5; 6 matching bases give a weak D call of TRBD1. The nucleotides read TGCAGTGCTAGAGATAGAACAGGGAATCAGCCCCAGCATTTT. It specifies CSARDRTGNQPQHF.